These 32 T cell receptor beta chains came from one sample sequenced in a study of blood T cell repertoires in COVID-19. Using immunoSEQ multiplex PCR, the repertoire was profiled, and TCRdb retains in-frame clones only, with some absent. Altogether under 200,000 clones are present, less than 85% being singletons, with the ten largest covering less than 5.5%. The sample consisted of PBMCs or T cells enriched from blood (not recorded which). These receptors were obtained from a woman aged 55 to 70 with acute COVID-19.

The genes are TRBV19 and TRBJ1-5; TRBD1 matches 7 bases. This CDR3 has 15 amino acids. V was clipped by 5 bases and J by 0 bases; unmatched bases: 4. Germline CDR1 LNHDA, CDR2 SQIVND (reference sequence). CDR3 residues: CASSGTVYSNQPQHF. CDR3 DNA sequence: TGTGCCAGTAGTGGGACAGTCTATAGCAATCAGCCCCAGCATTTT. Based on the CDR3 plus reference TRBV19 and TRBJ1-5, the full variable domain is DGGITQSPKYLFRKEGQNVTLSCEQNLNHDAMYWYRQDPGQGLRLIYYSQIVNDFQKGDIAEGYSVSREKKESFPLTVTSAQKNPTAFYLCASSGTVYSNQPQHFGDGTRLSIL.

The chain couples TRBV6-4 to TRBJ1-2, with 12 bases that match TRBD1. Trimming at V came to 10 bases and at J to 8 bases, leaving 11 bases not matched to a gene. The CDR3 totals 14 residues. Germline V gene sequence: CDR1 MRHNA, CDR2 SNTAGT. The DNA of the CDR3 is TGTGCCAACTCCGAGGGGACAGGGGGCAGCGGCTACACCTTC. It translates to CANSEGTGGSGYTF.

This clone was recorded once. The chain links TRBV7-6 to TRBJ2-3, with 8 bases lining up with TRBD2. Unmatched junction bases numbered 9, after V lost 6 bases and J lost 4 bases. The CDR3 covers 15 residues. The germline V gene has CDR1 SGHVS and CDR2 FNYEAQ. Here the CDR3 reads CASSLQRGGPDTQYF. The CDR3 coding sequence is TGTGCCAGCAGTCTACAACGGGGGGGCCCAGATACGCAGTATTTT. Full variable domain (missing parts from reference TRBV7-6 and TRBJ2-3): GAGVSQSPRYKVTKRGQDVALRCDPISGHVSLYWYRQALGQGPEFLTYFNYEAQQDKSGLPNDRFSAERPEGSISTLTIQRTEQRDSAMYRCASSLQRGGPDTQYFGPGTRLTVL.

V usage is TRBV5-6 and J usage is TRBJ2-7; D possibly corresponds to TRBD1 (6 bases). Trimming left V 6 bases short and J 7 bases short, with 23 bases between. Germline V gives CDR1 SGHDT, CDR2 YYEEEE. The CDR3 totals 15 residues. CDR3 protein: CASTLRQGPLWEQYF. The CDR3 DNA is TGTGCCAGCACCCTGCGCCAGGGGCCTCTGTGGGAGCAGTACTTC.

The V gene is TRBV24-1, the J gene TRBJ1-5, with TRBD1 identical over 7 bases. The V and J ends lost 0 bases and 7 bases, in that order; junction bases with no gene match: 11. CDR3 length: 17 residues. Germline CDR1 reads KGHDR; CDR2 reads SFDVKD. The CDR3 DNA sequence: TGTGCCACCAGTGATTTGCGGGACAGAGAACCAGGCCAGCCCCAGCATTTT. It specifies CATSDLRDREPGQPQHF.

The rearrangement joins TRBV4-3 to TRBJ2-7; TRBD2 matches 13 bases. There are 19 residues in the CDR3. The V segment lost 2 bases and the J segment 3 bases; nucleotides outside the gene matches: 13. The germline V gene has CDR1 LGHNA and CDR2 YSLEER. For the CDR3, the DNA is TGCGCCAGCAGCCAAAGGGCCCCAGGACTAGCGGGAGTTTTCTACGAGCAGTACTTC. Amino acids: CASSQRAPGLAGVFYEQYF.

The rearrangement uses TRBV11-2 and TRBJ1-1, with D possibly TRBD1 on 5 matching bases. The CDR3 covers 13 residues. V shed 0 bases and J shed 10 bases, with 12 bases lying between them. Germline values: CDR1 SGHAT, CDR2 FQNNGV. In DNA form, the CDR3 reads TGTGCCAGCAGCTTAGATCTTGACAGCGCAGCTTTCTTT. Amino acids: CASSLDLDSAAFF.

The chain is built from TRBV19 and TRBJ1-5, with 7 nucleotides matching TRBD1. Germline CDR1 reads LNHDA; CDR2 reads SQIVND (reference sequence). This CDR3 has 16 residues. V shed 10 bases, J shed 5 bases, and the junction held 17 bases outside the gene matches. The CDR3 DNA reads TGTGCCACCCGGACAGGAATCAACCGAACTTATCAGCCCCAGCATTTT. Encoded protein: CATRTGINRTYQPQHF.

The chain combines TRBV19 with TRBJ1-1; no clear D gene. Germline assignment: CDR1 LNHDA and CDR2 SQIVND (reference sequence). This CDR3 has 8 residues. V was cut by 11 bases and J by 8 bases, with 6 bases left in between. The CDR3 protein is CAREEAFF. CDR3 sequence (DNA): TGTGCCCGAGAAGAAGCTTTCTTT.

There are a few counts of this clone. The chain combines TRBV28 with TRBJ1-5, with 7 positions matching TRBD1. Losses at the gene ends were 6 bases for V and 3 bases for J; bases not matched to a gene: 14. CDR3 length: 17 residues. Germline V lookup: CDR1 MDHEN, CDR2 SYDVKM. CDR3 DNA sequence: TGTGCCAGCAGCCCTGGTACCAGGGGGAACTTCAATCAGCCCCAGCATTTT. Its translation is CASSPGTRGNFNQPQHF.

CDR3 in DNA: TGTGCCAGCAGCTTAGAGGGCAGGGCCGACACCATATATTTT. Its translation is CASSLEGRADTIYF. The chain links TRBV7-2 to TRBJ1-3, with D perhaps matching TRBD1 (5 bases). Germline V gene data show CDR1 as SGHTA and CDR2 as FQGNSA. This CDR3 region has 14 residues. Trimming shortened V by 1 base and J by 8 bases, and 12 bases separated the two germline ends.

This chain joins TRBV7-9 and TRBJ2-1, with TRBD2 identical over 7 bases. Per the germline V gene, CDR1 is SEHNR and CDR2 is FQNEAQ (reference sequence). Losses at the gene ends were 3 bases for V and 0 bases for J; bases not matched to a gene: 2. The CDR3 has 15 residues. The CDR3 sequence: CASSLRGSSYNEQFF. The CDR3 bases are TGTGCCAGCAGCTTGCGGGGGTCCTCCTACAATGAGCAGTTCTTC.

This clone has a single count. The J gene is TRBJ1-1, the V gene TRBV19; 8 positions match TRBD1. V lost 3 bases to trimming and J lost 4 bases; unmatched junction nucleotides: 7. The length of the CDR3 is 15 residues. CDR1 LNHDA and CDR2 SQIVND come from the germline V gene (reference sequence). The CDR3 is CASSIRDRSSTEAFF. For the CDR3, the DNA is TGTGCCAGTAGTATTCGGGACAGGTCCAGCACTGAAGCTTTCTTT.

This chain connects TRBV13 to TRBJ2-3; possibly TRBD2 for D (5 bases). Trimming stripped 4 bases from V and 6 bases from J, with 11 bases between. Germline values: CDR1 PRHDT, CDR2 FYEKMQ (reference sequence). This CDR3 is 13 amino acids long. The CDR3 here is CASSSGLMDTQYF. As DNA, the CDR3 is TGTGCCAGCAGCTCCGGACTGATGGATACGCAGTATTTT. Full variable domain (remainder filled in from reference TRBV13 and TRBJ2-3): AAGVIQSPRHLIKEKRETATLKCYPIPRHDTVYWYQQGPGQDPQFLISFYEKMQSDKGSIPDRFSAQQFSDYHSELNMSSLELGDSALYFCASSSGLMDTQYFGPGTRLTVL.

The chain has TRBV5-4 and TRBJ1-6; 9 bases agree with TRBD1. The V gene end was trimmed by 0 bases and the J gene end by 9 bases; junction bases not matched to a gene: 4. CDR1 and CDR2 (germline): SGHNT, YYREEE (reference sequence). The CDR3 is 15 amino acids. This chain's CDR3 is CASSLGTGGFSPLHF. The CDR3 DNA is TGTGCCAGCAGCTTGGGCACAGGGGGCTTTTCACCCCTCCACTTT.

The chain links TRBV3-1 (or the pseudogene TRBV3-2) to TRBJ2-5, with 11 bases fitting TRBD2. Germline values: CDR1 LGHDT, CDR2 YNNKEL (reference sequence). This CDR3 is built from 15 residues. V dropped 4 bases and J dropped 4; count of bases not matched to a gene: 5. The CDR3 DNA follows: TGTGCCAGCAGCCCCTGGGGGACTAGCGGAGAGACCCAGTACTTC. Translating gives CASSPWGTSGETQYF.

This chain uses TRBV5-8 with TRBJ1-5; unclear D gene. Trimming pared 2 bases from V and 1 base from J, leaving 13 bases between. The CDR3 has 16 residues. Germline V CDR1 and CDR2: SGHTS, YDEGEE. In DNA form, the CDR3 reads TGTGCCAGCAGCTTTGGGCGGGCAACCAGCAATCAGCCCCAGCATTTT. Its protein product is CASSFGRATSNQPQHF.

The rearrangement joins TRBV4-3 to TRBJ1-2; TRBD1 matches 9 bases. Germline-derived CDR1 and CDR2 are LGHNA and YSLEER. CDR3 length equals 16 residues. Trimming took 0 bases from V and 6 from J; bases not matched to a gene: 8. CDR3 sequence reads: CASSQEFGQGLNGYTF. CDR3 sequence (DNA): TGCGCCAGCAGCCAAGAGTTCGGACAGGGGTTAAATGGCTACACCTTC.

The rearrangement uses TRBV5-6 and TRBJ1-2; tentatively, D is TRBD1 (6 bases). The CDR3 runs 13 residues. Trimming stripped 5 bases from V and 4 bases from J, with 12 bases between. Germline loops: CDR1 SGHDT, CDR2 YYEEEE. The CDR3: CASRVGQIYGYTF. The DNA of the CDR3 is TGTGCCAGCAGGGTGGGACAAATCTATGGCTACACCTTC.

This clone was observed a handful of times. This rearrangement joins TRBV18 to TRBJ2-1; possible D gene TRBD2, 6 bases. Germline V gene sequence: CDR1 KGHSH, CDR2 LQKENI. This CDR3 has 13 amino acids. The V end was cut by 11 bases, the J end by 0 bases, with 11 bases between. This CDR3 is CAGQRASYNEQFF. DNA of the CDR3: TGTGCCGGTCAGCGGGCCTCCTACAATGAGCAGTTCTTC.

The gene calls are TRBV6-2 or TRBV6-3 and TRBJ2-7; 7 bases align to TRBD1. J lost 7 bases, V lost 6 bases, and 12 bases had no gene match. This CDR3 region has 14 residues. Germline CDR1 and CDR2: MNHEY and SVGEGT. The CDR3 is CASSYRQGSREQYF. CDR3 DNA sequence: TGTGCCAGCAGCTATCGACAGGGTTCGAGGGAGCAGTACTTC.

CDR3 residues: CARRTGRLYSNQPQHF. CDR3 bases: TGTGCCAGGCGGACAGGGAGGTTATATAGCAATCAGCCCCAGCATTTT. V is TRBV25-1 and J is TRBJ1-5; 8 nucleotides align to TRBD1. V trimming: 9 bases; J trimming: 0 bases; junction bases outside the gene matches: 10. The germline gives CDR1 MGHDK, CDR2 SYGVNS. This CDR3 spans 16 amino acids.

The CDR3 loop is CASSSGTGWGKLFF. In nucleotides, the CDR3 is TGCGCCAGCAGTTCCGGGACAGGTTGGGGAAAACTGTTTTTT. V and J are TRBV5-1 and TRBJ1-4; 8 bases align to TRBD1. The V gene's germline CDR1 is SGHRS and CDR2 YFSETQ. This CDR3 contains 14 residues. The ends lost 5 bases at V and 10 bases at J; junction bases unmatched: 10.

The CDR3 coding sequence is TGTGCCAGCTCACCGCCCGGGACTCCTTACGAGCAGTACTTC. Protein: CASSPPGTPYEQYF. The genes are TRBV18 and TRBJ2-7; TRBD2 might be the D (6 bases). The V end was cut by 3 bases, the J end by 4 bases, with 13 bases between. The CDR3 is 14 residues long. In germline, CDR1 is KGHSH, CDR2 LQKENI.

The rearrangement links TRBV7-2 to TRBJ2-7; possible D gene TRBD1, 6 bases. There are 14 residues in the CDR3. Deletions cut 1 base from V and 5 bases from J, with 12 bases between. CDR1 is SGHTA, CDR2 FQGNSA, per germline. This chain's CDR3 is CASSLDQGFHEQYF. CDR3 in DNA: TGTGCCAGCAGCTTAGACCAGGGGTTCCACGAGCAGTACTTC.

The J gene is TRBJ2-3, the V gene TRBV28; D gene ambiguous. Trimming removed 6 bases from V and 3 bases from J, with 7 bases in between. Per germline, CDR1 MDHEN and CDR2 SYDVKM. This CDR3 contains 12 residues. CDR3 sequence: CASRALTDTQYF. CDR3 sequence (DNA): TGTGCCAGCAGGGCCTTAACAGATACGCAGTATTTT. The variable domain in full, completed from reference TRBV28 and TRBJ2-3, reads DVKVTQSSRYLVKRTGEKVFLECVQDMDHENMFWYRQDPGLGLRLIYFSYDVKMKEKGDIPEGYSVSREKKERFSLILESASTNQTSMYLCASRALTDTQYFGPGTRLTVL.

The chain uses TRBV30 and TRBJ2-7; TRBD1 matches at 9 bases. Germline lookup yields CDR1 GTSNPN and CDR2 SVGIG (reference sequence). After removal of 0 bases from V and 11 bases from J, the junction contained 8 bases not matched to a gene. The CDR3 length is 13 residues. This chain's CDR3 is CAWSVLWGTGKYF. In DNA form, the CDR3 reads TGTGCCTGGAGTGTACTCTGGGGGACAGGGAAGTACTTC.

This clone has just one count. The chain joins TRBV29-1 to TRBJ2-7; the match to TRBD2 covers 11 bases. The CDR3 runs to 13 residues. V was pared by 5 bases and J by 2 bases, with 2 bases of the junction left unmatched. Germline CDR1 is SQVTM and CDR2 is ANQGSEA. CDR3 DNA: TGCAGCGTTCGGGGACTAGCGGCCTACGAGCAGTACTTC. It is translated as CSVRGLAAYEQYF.

The gene calls are TRBV9 and TRBJ1-1; 7 nucleotides line up with TRBD1. V was clipped by 0 bases and J by 6 bases; unmatched bases: 8. Germline CDR1 and CDR2: SGDLS and YYNGEE. This CDR3 contains 15 residues. CDR3 amino acids: CASSVDRGGGPEAFF. The CDR3 nucleotides read TGTGCCAGCAGCGTAGATCGCGGAGGGGGCCCTGAAGCTTTCTTT.

The chain combines TRBV5-8 with TRBJ2-5; D is unresolved. The V gene's germline CDR1 is SGHTS and CDR2 YDEGEE. The CDR3 has 14 amino acids. The ends were cut back, 4 bases at V and 2 bases at J, with 12 bases in the middle. The CDR3 is CASSPNLAQETQYF. The CDR3 region has the DNA TGTGCCAGCAGCCCGAACCTCGCGCAAGAGACCCAGTACTTC.

This rearrangement joins TRBV5-1 to TRBJ2-3, with D unresolved. Trimming took off 4 bases at V and 3 bases at J, with 18 bases between the two ends. There are 16 residues in the CDR3. Germline V gene sequence: CDR1 SGHRS, CDR2 YFSETQ. CDR3 residues: CASSLRAPENTDTQYF. DNA of the CDR3: TGCGCCAGCAGCCTTCGAGCACCGGAGAATACAGATACGCAGTATTTT.

The chain couples TRBV6-6 to TRBJ2-2; TRBD2 matches 13 bases. The CDR3 totals 18 residues. Germline assignment: CDR1 MNHNY and CDR2 SVGAGI (reference sequence). V trimming: 5 bases; J trimming: 1 base; junction bases outside the gene matches: 7. CDR3 nucleotide sequence: TGTGCCAGCAGTCCCGGACTAGCGGGAGCCCAGAACACCGGGGAGCTGTTTTTT. Amino acids: CASSPGLAGAQNTGELFF.